One sample yielded the 12 T cell receptor beta chains listed below, sequenced in a study of T cells in Graves' hyperthyroidism and ophthalmopathy. Amplification of TCR beta CDR3 regions was performed using RNA transcripts as template. Researchers ran a first-round RT-PCR on the TCR CDR3 using the HTBI primer set. TCRdb reanalysed the multiplex PCR reads using MiXCR and keeps one entry per CDR3 protein. The sample yields 650,000 to 750,000 distinct CDR3 sequences, 12% to 15% seen once. Sequencing was done on a sample of blood. The source is a woman younger than 35 with Graves' hyperthyroidism.

This clonotype was recorded a few times. V usage is TRBV20-1 and J usage is TRBJ2-1; 7 bases agree with TRBD2. The V segment lost 6 bases and the J segment 8 bases; nucleotides outside the gene matches: 10. Germline V gives CDR1 DFQATT, CDR2 SNEGSKA (reference sequence). This CDR3 has 13 amino acids. The CDR3 coding sequence is TGCAGTGCGAGGGCGGGAGTGGGCGATGAGCAGTTCTTC. This sequence encodes CSARAGVGDEQFF.

This clonotype was seen more than once but under ten times. The chain combines TRBV11-2 with TRBJ2-1; no reliable D call. Deletions cut 2 bases from V and 8 bases from J, with 7 bases between. The CDR3 sequence is 12 residues long. Germline V gene lookup returns CDR1 SGHAT and CDR2 FQNNGV. The CDR3 spells CASSLSAHEQFF. The CDR3 coding sequence is TGTGCCAGCAGCTTATCAGCCCATGAGCAGTTCTTC.

This clonotype occurred a few times. V and J are TRBV4-1 and TRBJ1-6; no firm D call. V was pared by 1 base and J by 10 bases, with 5 bases between. Looked up from germline, CDR1 is MGHRA and CDR2 is YSYEKL. This CDR3 is built from 12 residues. CDR3 DNA: TGCGCCAGCAGCCAAGCATCCTCACCCCTCCACTTT. Encoded protein: CASSQASSPLHF.

This clonotype turned up a few times. The chain employs TRBV6-5 and TRBJ1-2; D remains unclear. Germline assignment: CDR1 MNHEY and CDR2 SVGAGI. The CDR3 is 14 amino acids. The ends were cut back, 2 bases at V and 8 bases at J, with 15 bases in the middle. In DNA, the CDR3 is TGTGCCAGCAGTTACCTCGGGGAAACGAACGGCTACACCTTC. It yields the protein CASSYLGETNGYTF.

The chain joins TRBV6-2 or TRBV6-3 to TRBJ1-2; no firm D call. Trimming took off 2 bases at V and 8 bases at J, with 12 bases between the two ends. Germline V gene sequence: CDR1 MNHEY, CDR2 SVGEGT. This CDR3 has 13 amino acids. The CDR3 is CASSYTNQEGYTF. The CDR3 DNA follows: TGTGCCAGCAGTTACACCAACCAGGAAGGCTACACCTTC.

In its sample, this clonotype was seen many times. V gene TRBV7-2 combines with J gene TRBJ2-7, with D uncertain. V dropped 0 bases and J dropped 2 bases, with 11 bases sitting between them. The CDR3 extends over 15 amino acids. CDR1 is SGHTA, CDR2 FQGNSA, per germline. CDR3 bases: TGTGCCAGCAGCTTAGCGGGTGTTCGGGCCTACGAGCAGTACTTC. This gives the protein CASSLAGVRAYEQYF.

This chain connects TRBV2 to TRBJ1-5, with 9 bases lining up with TRBD1. The CDR3 extends over 13 amino acids. Germline lookup yields CDR1 SNHLY and CDR2 FYNNEI. The trim removed 7 bases at V and 5 bases at J, leaving 3 bases unmatched. The CDR3 sequence: CASTGTGYQPQHF. The CDR3 nucleotides are TGTGCCAGCACCGGGACAGGGTATCAGCCCCAGCATTTT.

This clonotype has a handful of counts. V and J are TRBV12-3 or TRBV12-4 and TRBJ2-5; 7 bases agree with TRBD2. There are 16 residues in the CDR3. Losses at the gene ends were 2 bases for V and 4 bases for J; bases not matched to a gene: 10. The CDR3 sequence: CASSLLGGREGETQYF. The CDR3 nucleotides are TGTGCCAGCAGTTTATTGGGGGGGAGAGAGGGAGAGACCCAGTACTTC.

The rearrangement joins TRBV18 to TRBJ1-5; D is uncertain. This CDR3 is 14 amino acids long. V lost 4 bases to trimming and J lost 4 bases, with 11 bases between them. Germline V lookup: CDR1 KGHSH, CDR2 LQKENI. The CDR3 DNA reads as TGTGCCAGCTCACAGGAATTTCGGAATCAGCCCCAGCATTTT. Translating it yields CASSQEFRNQPQHF.

This clonotype was observed a few times. The chain couples TRBV29-1 to TRBJ1-2; D gene unclear. V gave up 3 bases and J gave up 3 bases, with 8 bases separating them. CDR1 is SQVTM and CDR2 is ANQGSEA in the germline V gene. The CDR3 length is 12 residues. CDR3: CSVEAGDYGYTF. The CDR3, as DNA: TGCAGCGTTGAGGCGGGCGACTATGGCTACACCTTC. The full variable domain, rest sourced from reference TRBV29-1 and TRBJ1-2, is SAVISQKPSRDICQRGTSLTIQCQVDSQVTMMFWYRQQPGQSLTLIATANQGSEATYESGFVIDKFPISRPNLTFSTLTVSNMSPEDSSIYLCSVEAGDYGYTFGSGTRLTVV.

This clonotype has a handful of counts. The V and J genes are TRBV30 and TRBJ2-2, with D unclear. There are 14 residues in the CDR3. Germline V gene lookup returns CDR1 GTSNPN and CDR2 SVGIG (reference sequence). Trimming stripped 0 bases from V and 0 bases from J, with 5 bases between. CDR3 region: CAWSVRPNTGELFF. The DNA for the CDR3 is TGTGCCTGGAGTGTACGCCCGAACACCGGGGAGCTGTTTTTT.

The sample holds many counts of this clonotype. The CDR3 DNA is TGTGCCAGCAGTGGGGACATGACTGAGCAGTACTTC. This translates into CASSGDMTEQYF. The rearrangement uses TRBV27 and TRBJ2-7; tentatively, D is TRBD1 (6 bases). Trimming cost V 5 bases and J 7 bases, with 12 bases left between them. The CDR3 has 12 residues. Germline V gene lookup returns CDR1 MNHEY and CDR2 SMNVEV (reference sequence).